This T cell receptor beta chain came from a study of early T cells in non-severe SARS-CoV-2 infection. Study-level background: The authors sequenced bulk RNA from unsorted whole blood, leaving chains unpaired.

In the case of this clonotype: Its antigen is currently unknown.

Study-wide points: Missing private and CD4 specificities, VDJdb matching favored anti-spike CD8 responses.

Attachment of unique molecular identifiers was made to individual cDNA molecules. Each CDR3 protein is one row after TCRdb ran MiXCR on the 5' RACE reads. The sample records roughly 120,000 distinct CDR3 sequences, more than 12% being singletons. The sample taken for sequencing was whole blood. This sequence originates from an adult who was a healthcare worker with PCR-confirmed SARS-CoV-2 infection or an uninfected control (not recorded which).

Written as DNA, the CDR3 is TGTGCAAGTCGCTCGATGGGACGAACAGGGGACTTCCAAGCTTTCTTT. Its protein product is CASRSMGRTGDFQAFF. The chain joins TRBV12-2 to TRBJ1-1; TRBD1, the D gene given by the table, was not confirmed from the DNA. TRBV12-2 corresponds to a pseudogene. The CDR3 is 16 amino acids.